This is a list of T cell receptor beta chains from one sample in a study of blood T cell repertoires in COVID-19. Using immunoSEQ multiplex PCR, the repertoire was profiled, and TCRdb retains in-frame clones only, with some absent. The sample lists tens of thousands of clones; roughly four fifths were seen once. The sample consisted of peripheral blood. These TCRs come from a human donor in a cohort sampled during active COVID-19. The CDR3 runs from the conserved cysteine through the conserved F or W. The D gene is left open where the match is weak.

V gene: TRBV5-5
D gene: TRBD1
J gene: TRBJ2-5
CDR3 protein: CASSYRDSPQETQYF
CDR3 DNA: TGTGCCAGCAGCTACAGGGACAGTCCTCAAGAGACCCAGTACTTC

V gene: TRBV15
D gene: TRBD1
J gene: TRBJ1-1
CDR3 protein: CATSRDRGQRAEAFF
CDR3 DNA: TGTGCCACCAGCAGAGACAGGGGGCAGAGAGCCGAAGCTTTCTTT

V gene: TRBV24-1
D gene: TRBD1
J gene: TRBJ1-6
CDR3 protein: CATSDADRSGYNSPLHF
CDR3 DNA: TGTGCCACCAGTGATGCGGACAGGTCGGGATATAATTCACCCCTCCACTTT

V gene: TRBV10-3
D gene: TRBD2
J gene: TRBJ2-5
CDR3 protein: CAISESGRGASSNKETQYF
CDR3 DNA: TGTGCCATCAGTGAGTCGGGGCGGGGGGCCTCCTCAAACAAAGAGACCCAGTACTTC

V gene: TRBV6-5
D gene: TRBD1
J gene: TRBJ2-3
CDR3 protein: CASSSPQGAITDTQYF
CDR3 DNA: TGTGCCAGCAGTTCCCCACAGGGGGCCATCACAGATACGCAGTATTTT

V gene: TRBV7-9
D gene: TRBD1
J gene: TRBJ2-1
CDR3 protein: CASSRRDRGPDEQFF
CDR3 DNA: TGTGCCAGCAGCCGCCGGGACAGGGGGCCCGATGAGCAGTTCTTC

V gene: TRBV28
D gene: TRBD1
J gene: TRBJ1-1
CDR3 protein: CASSLAGGNTEAFF
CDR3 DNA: TGTGCCAGCAGTTTAGCAGGGGGGAACACTGAAGCTTTCTTT

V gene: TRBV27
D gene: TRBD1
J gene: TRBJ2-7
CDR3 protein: CASSLLGDRVNEQYF
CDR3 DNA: TGTGCCAGCAGTTTGTTAGGGGACAGGGTCAACGAGCAGTACTTC

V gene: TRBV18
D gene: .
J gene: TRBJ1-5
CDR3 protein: CASSLGLDQPQHF
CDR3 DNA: TGTGCCAGCTCCCTCGGCCTAGATCAGCCCCAGCATTTT

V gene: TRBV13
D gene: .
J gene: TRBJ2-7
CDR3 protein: CASSLGLATSYEQYF
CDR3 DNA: TGTGCCAGCAGCTTAGGACTAGCAACCTCCTACGAGCAGTACTTC

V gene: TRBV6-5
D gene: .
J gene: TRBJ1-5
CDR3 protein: CASSYRSDQPQHF
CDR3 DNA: TGTGCCAGCAGTTACCGGAGCGATCAGCCCCAGCATTTT

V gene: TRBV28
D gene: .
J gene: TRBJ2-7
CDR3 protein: CASRTPVGAEQYF
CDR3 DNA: TGTGCCAGCAGAACCCCTGTTGGGGCCGAGCAGTACTTC

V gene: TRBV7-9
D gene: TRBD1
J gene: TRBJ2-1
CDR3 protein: CASSLEGQSLAQFF
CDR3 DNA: TGTGCCAGCAGCTTAGAGGGACAGTCCCTGGCGCAGTTCTTC